Listed below are T cell receptor beta chains from one sample, sequenced in a study of PD-L1 blockade in urothelial cancer. The assay was immunoSEQ multiplex PCR, and TCRdb's table has in-frame clones only and misses some. The sample holds around 45,000 clones, 80% to 90% seen once. Sequences were derived from PBMCs, sampled around atezolizumab (anti-PD-L1) treatment. Receptors were obtained from a man between 60 and 70 years old with urothelial cancer. The CDR3 runs from the conserved cysteine through the conserved F or W. D genes are given only for firm matches. Part of the rows lack a size; the others show once, few, many or a class for expanded clones.

v_gene: TRBV9
abundance: -
d_gene: TRBD1
j_gene: TRBJ1-4
CDR3nt: TGTGCCAGCAGCTCCCTAGGACAGGGGAATGAAAAACTGTTTTTT
CDR3aa: CASSSLGQGNEKLFF

v_gene: TRBV15
abundance: -
d_gene: TRBD1
j_gene: TRBJ2-1
CDR3nt: TGTGCCACCAGCAGCCTTCGGACAGGGAATCTCAATGAGCAGTTCTTC
CDR3aa: CATSSLRTGNLNEQFF

v_gene: TRBV6-5
abundance: -
d_gene: -
j_gene: TRBJ1-2
CDR3nt: TGTGCCAGCAGTTACTACAGGAAAAACTATGGCTACACCTTC
CDR3aa: CASSYYRKNYGYTF

v_gene: TRBV6-1
abundance: few
d_gene: -
j_gene: TRBJ1-6
CDR3nt: TGTGCCAGCAGTGAATACAGGGATTCACCCCTCCACTTT
CDR3aa: CASSEYRDSPLHF

v_gene: TRBV4-1
abundance: -
d_gene: TRBD2
j_gene: TRBJ2-2
CDR3nt: TGCGCCAGCAGCCCCCCCGGGCTAGCGGGGGGGCCACACACCGGGGAGCTGTTTTTT
CDR3aa: CASSPPGLAGGPHTGELFF

v_gene: TRBV6-1
abundance: -
d_gene: -
j_gene: TRBJ2-1
CDR3nt: TGTGCCAGCACCAAGGGGTACAATGAGCAGTTCTTC
CDR3aa: CASTKGYNEQFF

v_gene: TRBV27
abundance: -
d_gene: TRBD1
j_gene: TRBJ2-3
CDR3nt: TGTGCCAGCAGTTCAGGGAGACAGGGGGCAGATACGCAGTATTTT
CDR3aa: CASSSGRQGADTQYF

v_gene: TRBV30
abundance: -
d_gene: TRBD1
j_gene: TRBJ2-1
CDR3nt: TGTGCCTGGAAGAGGTTGTCAGGGGGTTACAATGAGCAGTTCTTC
CDR3aa: CAWKRLSGGYNEQFF

v_gene: TRBV7-6
abundance: few
d_gene: TRBD2
j_gene: TRBJ2-7
CDR3nt: TGTGCCAGCAGCCCGCAACTAGCGGGGGCAACCGAGCAGTACTTC
CDR3aa: CASSPQLAGATEQYF

v_gene: TRBV4-1
abundance: -
d_gene: TRBD2
j_gene: TRBJ2-2
CDR3nt: TGCGCCAGCAGCTCCCCAACGCGGGGGACCGGGGAGCTGTTTTTT
CDR3aa: CASSSPTRGTGELFF

v_gene: TRBV28
abundance: -
d_gene: -
j_gene: TRBJ2-7
CDR3nt: TGTGCCAGCAGCCCTCCGGGTGCGCGGTCCACCTACGAGCAGTACTTC
CDR3aa: CASSPPGARSTYEQYF

v_gene: TRBV5-1
abundance: -
d_gene: -
j_gene: TRBJ1-2
CDR3nt: TGCGCCAGCAGCTTGGTTCCAGGGAACTCTAACTATGGCTACACCTTC
CDR3aa: CASSLVPGNSNYGYTF

v_gene: TRBV10-2
abundance: large
d_gene: -
j_gene: TRBJ2-5
CDR3nt: TGCGCCAGCAGGGGGCTACAAGAGACCCAGTACTTC
CDR3aa: CASRGLQETQYF